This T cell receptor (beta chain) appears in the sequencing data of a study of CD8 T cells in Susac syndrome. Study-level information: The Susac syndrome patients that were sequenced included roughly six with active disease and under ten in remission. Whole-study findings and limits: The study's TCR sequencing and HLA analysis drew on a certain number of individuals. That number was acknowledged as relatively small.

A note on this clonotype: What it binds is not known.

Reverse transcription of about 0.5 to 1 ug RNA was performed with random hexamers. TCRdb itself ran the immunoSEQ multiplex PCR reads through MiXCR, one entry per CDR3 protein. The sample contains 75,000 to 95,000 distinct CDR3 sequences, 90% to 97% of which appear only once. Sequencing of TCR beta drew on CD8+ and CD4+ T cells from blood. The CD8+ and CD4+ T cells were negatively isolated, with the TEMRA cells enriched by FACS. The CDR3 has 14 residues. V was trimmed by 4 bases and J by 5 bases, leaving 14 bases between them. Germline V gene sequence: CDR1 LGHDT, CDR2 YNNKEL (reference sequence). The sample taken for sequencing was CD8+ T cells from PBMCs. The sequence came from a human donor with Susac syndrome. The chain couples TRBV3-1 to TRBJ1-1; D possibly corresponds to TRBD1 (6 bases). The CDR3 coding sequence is TGTGCCAGCAGCCCTCGACCGGGGGCGACTGAAGCTTTCTTT. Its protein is CASSPRPGATEAFF.